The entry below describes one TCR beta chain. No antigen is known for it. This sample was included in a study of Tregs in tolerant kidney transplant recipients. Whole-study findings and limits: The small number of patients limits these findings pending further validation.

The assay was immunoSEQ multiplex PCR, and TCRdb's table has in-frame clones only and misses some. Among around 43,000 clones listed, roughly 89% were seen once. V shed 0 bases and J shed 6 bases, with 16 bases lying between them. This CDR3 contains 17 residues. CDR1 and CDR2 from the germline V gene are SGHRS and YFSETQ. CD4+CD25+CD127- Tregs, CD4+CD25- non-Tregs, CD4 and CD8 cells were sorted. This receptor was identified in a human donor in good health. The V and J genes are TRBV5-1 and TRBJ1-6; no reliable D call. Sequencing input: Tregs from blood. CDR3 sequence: CASSLGGAPGVNSPLHF. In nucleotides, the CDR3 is TGCGCCAGCAGCTTGGGAGGAGCCCCTGGGGTTAATTCACCCCTCCACTTT.